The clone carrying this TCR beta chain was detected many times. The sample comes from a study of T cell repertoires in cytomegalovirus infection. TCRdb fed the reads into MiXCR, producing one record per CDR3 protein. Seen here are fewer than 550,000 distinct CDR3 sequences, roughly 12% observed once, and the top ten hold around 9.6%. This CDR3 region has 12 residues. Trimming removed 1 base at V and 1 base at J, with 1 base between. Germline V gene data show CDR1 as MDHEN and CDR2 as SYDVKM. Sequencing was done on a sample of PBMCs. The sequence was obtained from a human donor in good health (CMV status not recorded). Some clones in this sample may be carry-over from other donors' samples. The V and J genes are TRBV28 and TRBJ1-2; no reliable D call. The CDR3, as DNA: TGTGCCAGCAGTTTATTTAACTATGGCTACACCTTC. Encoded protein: CASSLFNYGYTF.